The rows below give T cell receptor beta chains drawn from one sample of a study of T cells expressing NK-cell markers. After re-calling the 5' RACE reads, TCRdb lists one entry per CDR3 protein, DNA absent. This specimen shows 150,000 or so distinct CDR3 sequences; the ten leading clones hold approximately 17%. Sequenced material: blood T cells: a sorted CD56 or NKG2C T cell subset, CD4+ or CD8+ T cells, or bulk PBMC T cells (not recorded which). The receptors were gathered from a woman aged 18 to 75 in good health. The CDR3 runs from the conserved cysteine through the conserved F or W.

CDR3	V	J
CASSGGAGRDEQYF	TRBV5-1	TRBJ2-7
CAWTGSDTQYF	TRBV30	TRBJ2-3
CASRALDYGYTF	TRBV2	TRBJ1-2
CASSDPLVAAGNTIYF	TRBV3-1	TRBJ1-3
CASSQDQRTAFF	TRBV3-1	TRBJ1-1
CASSLGERGSPQYF	TRBV7-8	TRBJ2-4
CASSGRIRDEQYF	TRBV7-2	TRBJ2-7
CASSTIRDDGEQFF	TRBV7-2	TRBJ2-1
CASSQRPGLAVNNEQFF	TRBV14	TRBJ2-1
CASSWGTSGETQYF	TRBV7-2	TRBJ2-5
CSVETRAGTQYF	TRBV29-1	TRBJ2-5
CASAPGLATGELFF	TRBV12-5	TRBJ2-2
CASSGYPSGRSTDTQYF	TRBV12-3/TRBV12-4	TRBJ2-3
CASSLGTAGEQYF	TRBV7-6	TRBJ2-7
CASSLNPLLAGGGEQFF	TRBV7-3	TRBJ2-1
CASSIAGGPPQDEQFF	TRBV19	TRBJ2-1
CASTIRVGLAGTEQFF	TRBV6-2/TRBV6-3	TRBJ2-1
CAIRDNTEKLFF	TRBV10-3	TRBJ1-4
CASSLETFPGGGELFF	TRBV11-2	TRBJ2-2
CASSLQGSNQPQHF	TRBV12-3/TRBV12-4	TRBJ1-5
CASSFIRSDTEAFF	TRBV5-6	TRBJ1-1
CASSPTTLNSPLHF	TRBV3-1	TRBJ1-6
CASSQAPQPTYEQYF	TRBV4-1	TRBJ2-7
CSVGGTAGELFF	TRBV29-1	TRBJ2-2
CASSAGPGQPQHF	TRBV5-1	TRBJ1-5
CASSQPGREDDEQFF	TRBV4-2	TRBJ2-1
CVGGLPPEQYF	TRBV29-1	TRBJ2-7
CASSLGPAAFSYEQYF	TRBV5-6	TRBJ2-7
CASDRTVRGGYTF	TRBV6-1	TRBJ1-2
CSVPTSGSSYNEQFF	TRBV29-1	TRBJ2-1
CASRGQPAVYNEQFF	TRBV2	TRBJ2-1
CASSQDGRAKAFF	TRBV3-1	TRBJ1-1
CASSPLSGELFF	TRBV6-6	TRBJ2-2
CASSLASLGPLQYNEQFF	TRBV5-1	TRBJ2-1
CASSPQQGAVNYGYTF	TRBV5-1	TRBJ1-2
CASSLAGINTEAFF	TRBV12-3/TRBV12-4	TRBJ1-1
CSAPKGAGMSQPQHF	TRBV20-1	TRBJ1-5